This T cell receptor (beta chain) was identified in a study of blood T cell repertoires in COVID-19. V was clipped by 0 bases and J by 4 bases; unmatched bases: 10. This CDR3 comprises 18 residues. Looked up from germline, CDR1 is SGHRS and CDR2 is YFSETQ. TCRdb keeps only in-frame clones here, not all; method: immunoSEQ multiplex PCR. The table has roughly 88,000 clones, 75% to 90% seen once. This TCR was recovered from a woman of 80 years or more with active or convalescent COVID-19. Sequences were obtained from peripheral blood. The V call is TRBV5-1, the J call TRBJ2-5, with 12 bases fitting TRBD2. The CDR3 region has the DNA TGCGCCAGCAGCTTGGAAGGGACTAGCGGGCAGGTGGGAGAGACCCAGTACTTC. It is translated as CASSLEGTSGQVGETQYF.